The 9 T cell receptor beta chains listed next were all sequenced from one sample in a study of T cell repertoires in cytomegalovirus infection. TCRdb recomputed calls from the reads with MiXCR, one row per CDR3 protein. The top ten hold about 1.5% of the sample, which has fewer than 250,000 distinct CDR3 sequences, roughly an eighth seen once. The sample consisted of PBMCs. The receptors were sampled from a human donor in good health (CMV status not recorded). Some clones in this sample may be carry-over from other donors' samples.

The rearrangement links TRBV28 to TRBJ1-4, with TRBD1 identical over 9 bases. This CDR3 spans 16 amino acids. J lost 8 bases, V lost 8 bases, and 15 bases had no gene match. In germline, CDR1 is MDHEN, CDR2 SYDVKM. For the CDR3, the DNA is TGTGCCAGCCGGGCTCCCCGGACAGGGGCAGGGGAAAAACTGTTTTTT. Translation: CASRAPRTGAGEKLFF. The variable domain in full, completed from reference TRBV28 and TRBJ1-4, reads DVKVTQSSRYLVKRTGEKVFLECVQDMDHENMFWYRQDPGLGLRLIYFSYDVKMKEKGDIPEGYSVSREKKERFSLILESASTNQTSMYLCASRAPRTGAGEKLFFGSGTQLSVL.

This clonotype was counted many times. The chain is built from TRBV7-2 and TRBJ1-3; D not certain. The CDR3 covers 15 residues. V was cut by 1 base and J by 0 bases, with 7 bases left in between. Germline CDR1 and CDR2: SGHTA and FQGNSA. CDR3 amino acids: CASSLGAFSGNTIYF. CDR3 DNA sequence: TGTGCCAGCAGCTTAGGCGCCTTCTCTGGAAACACCATATATTTT. Variable domain in full (rest from reference TRBV7-2 and TRBJ1-3): GAGVSQSPSNKVTEKGKDVELRCDPISGHTALYWYRQSLGQGLEFLIYFQGNSAPDKSGLPSDRFSAERTGGSVSTLTIQRTQQEDSAVYLCASSLGAFSGNTIYFGEGSWLTVV.

The rearrangement links TRBV29-1 to TRBJ1-1, with D unclear. This CDR3 spans 12 amino acids. Germline V gene lookup returns CDR1 SQVTM and CDR2 ANQGSEA. CDR3 sequence: CRAGNVDTEAFF. DNA for the CDR3: TGCAGAGCCGGGAACGTGGACACTGAAGCTTTCTTT.

This clonotype was recorded many times. The V gene is TRBV11-3, the J gene TRBJ2-1; TRBD2 matches 13 bases. The CDR3 is 15 amino acids. Losses at the gene ends were 8 bases for V and 1 base for J; bases not matched to a gene: 2. Germline CDR1 is SGHNT and CDR2 is YENEEA. As DNA, the CDR3 is TGTGCCAGCGGACTAGCGGGAGCATCCTACAATGAGCAGTTCTTC. Protein sequence: CASGLAGASYNEQFF.

This clonotype was seen repeatedly, ten times or more. The chain uses TRBV5-1 and TRBJ2-5; no clear D gene. The V end was cut by 0 bases, the J end by 5 bases, with 11 bases between. The germline gives CDR1 SGHRS, CDR2 YFSETQ. The CDR3 spans 14 residues. The CDR3 DNA follows: TGCGCCAGCAGCTTGGATTTCCTGGGGGAGACCCAGTACTTC. It yields the protein CASSLDFLGETQYF.

This clonotype has only a few counts. This clone may be a read error of a much larger clone one base away. This chain links TRBV7-2 with TRBJ2-1; the D is unclear. CDR1 SGHTA and CDR2 FQGNSA come from the germline V gene. The CDR3 has 13 residues. The CDR3 here is CANSFDGLNEQFF. CDR3 nucleotide sequence: TGTGCCAACAGCTTCGACGGCCTCAATGAGCAGTTCTTC.

This clonotype was seen at least ten times. This chain joins TRBV7-2 and TRBJ2-3, with 7 positions matching TRBD2. CDR3 length: 15 amino acids. Germline values: CDR1 SGHTA, CDR2 FQGNSA. The junction had 3 bases not matched to a gene; V was cut back by 1 base and J by 2 bases. CDR3 sequence reads: CASSLEAGFTDTQYF. CDR3 sequence (DNA): TGTGCCAGCAGCTTAGAAGCGGGGTTCACAGATACGCAGTATTTT.

This clonotype came up many times. The genes are TRBV19 and TRBJ1-5, with D possibly matching TRBD1 (6 bases). Deletions cut 5 bases from V and 4 bases from J, with 30 bases between. From germline, CDR1 is LNHDA and CDR2 SQIVND (reference sequence). The CDR3 spans 20 residues. The CDR3 loop is CASSFPRDRGGRLGNQPQHF. The DNA for the CDR3 is TGTGCCAGTAGTTTCCCCCGAGATAGGGGGGGGAGATTAGGTAATCAGCCCCAGCATTTT.

This clonotype was observed many times. This chain links TRBV28 with TRBJ1-3; TRBD1 might be the D (5 bases). Germline V gives CDR1 MDHEN, CDR2 SYDVKM. The CDR3 consists of 16 residues. Trimming pared 1 base from V and 4 bases from J, leaving 14 bases between. The CDR3 region is CASSLLAPGDGNTIYF. CDR3 sequence (DNA): TGTGCCAGCAGTTTATTGGCCCCTGGGGACGGAAACACCATATATTTT.